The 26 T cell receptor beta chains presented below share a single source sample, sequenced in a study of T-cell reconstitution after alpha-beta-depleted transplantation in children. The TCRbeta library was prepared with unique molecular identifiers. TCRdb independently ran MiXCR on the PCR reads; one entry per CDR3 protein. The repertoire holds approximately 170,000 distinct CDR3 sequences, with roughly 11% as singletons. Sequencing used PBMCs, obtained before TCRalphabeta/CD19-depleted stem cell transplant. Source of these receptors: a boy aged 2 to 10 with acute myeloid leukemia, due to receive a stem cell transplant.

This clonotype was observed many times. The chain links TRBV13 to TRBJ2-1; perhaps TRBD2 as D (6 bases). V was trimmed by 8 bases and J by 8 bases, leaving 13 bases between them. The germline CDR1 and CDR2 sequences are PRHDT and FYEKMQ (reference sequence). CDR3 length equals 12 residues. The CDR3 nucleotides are TGTGCCAGCTCTCGGGGGTACTATGAGCAGTTCTTC. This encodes CASSRGYYEQFF.

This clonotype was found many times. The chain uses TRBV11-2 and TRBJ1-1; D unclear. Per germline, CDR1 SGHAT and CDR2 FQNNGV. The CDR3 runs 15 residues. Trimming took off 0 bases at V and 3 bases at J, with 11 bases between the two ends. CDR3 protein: CASSLDQRIYTEAFF. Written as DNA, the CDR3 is TGTGCCAGCAGCTTAGATCAACGGATATACACTGAAGCTTTCTTT.

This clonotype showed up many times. The CDR3 is CASSQHRGNNEQFF. The CDR3 DNA sequence: TGTGCCAGCAGCCAACACAGGGGGAACAATGAGCAGTTCTTC. The gene calls are TRBV7-8 and TRBJ2-1, with TRBD1 identical over 8 bases. This CDR3 spans 14 amino acids. Germline assignment: CDR1 SGHVS and CDR2 FQNEAQ. The V gene end was trimmed by 5 bases and the J gene end by 5 bases; junction bases not matched to a gene: 5.

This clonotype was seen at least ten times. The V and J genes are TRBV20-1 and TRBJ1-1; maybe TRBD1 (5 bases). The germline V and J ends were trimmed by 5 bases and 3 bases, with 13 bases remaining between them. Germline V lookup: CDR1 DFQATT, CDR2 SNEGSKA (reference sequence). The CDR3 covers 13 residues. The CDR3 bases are TGCAGTGCTTCTTCAGGGAGAGACACTGAAGCTTTCTTT. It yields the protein CSASSGRDTEAFF.

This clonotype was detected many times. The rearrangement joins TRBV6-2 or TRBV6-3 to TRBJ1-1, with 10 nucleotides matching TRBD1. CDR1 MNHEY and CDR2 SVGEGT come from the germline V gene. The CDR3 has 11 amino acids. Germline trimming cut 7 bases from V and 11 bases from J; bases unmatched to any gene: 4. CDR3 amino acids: CASKDRGSAFF. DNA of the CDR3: TGTGCCAGCAAGGACAGGGGGTCCGCTTTCTTT.

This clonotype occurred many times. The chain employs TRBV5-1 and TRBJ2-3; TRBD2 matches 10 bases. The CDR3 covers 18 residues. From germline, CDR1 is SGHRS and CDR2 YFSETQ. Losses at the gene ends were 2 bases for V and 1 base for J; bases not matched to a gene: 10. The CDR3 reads CASSLLSGGSYRTDTQYF. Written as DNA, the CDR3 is TGCGCCAGCAGCTTACTTAGCGGGGGGAGCTACCGCACAGATACGCAGTATTTT.

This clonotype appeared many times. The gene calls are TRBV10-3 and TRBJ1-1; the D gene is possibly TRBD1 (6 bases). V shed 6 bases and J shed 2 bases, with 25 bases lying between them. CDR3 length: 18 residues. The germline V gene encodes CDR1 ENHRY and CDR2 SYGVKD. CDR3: CAIRAASGVALFNTEAFF. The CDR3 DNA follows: TGTGCCATCAGGGCCGCTTCAGGGGTGGCCCTTTTTAACACTGAAGCTTTCTTT.

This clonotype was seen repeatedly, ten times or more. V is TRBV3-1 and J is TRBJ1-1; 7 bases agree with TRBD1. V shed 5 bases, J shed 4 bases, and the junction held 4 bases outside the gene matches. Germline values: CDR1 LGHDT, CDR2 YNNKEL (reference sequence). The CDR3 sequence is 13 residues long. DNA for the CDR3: TGTGCCAGCAGCACAACAGGGGTCACTGAAGCTTTCTTT. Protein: CASSTTGVTEAFF.

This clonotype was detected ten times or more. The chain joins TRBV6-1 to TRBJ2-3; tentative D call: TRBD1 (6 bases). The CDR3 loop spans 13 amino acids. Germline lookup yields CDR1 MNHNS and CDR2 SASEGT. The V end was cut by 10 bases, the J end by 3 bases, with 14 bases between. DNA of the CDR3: TGTGCCACCTTTCAGGGGTGGACAGATACGCAGTATTTT. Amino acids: CATFQGWTDTQYF.

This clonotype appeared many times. In nucleotides, the CDR3 is TGTGCCAGCAGCCAATTAACAGGGGGAATGAACACTGAAGCTTTCTTT. Its translation: CASSQLTGGMNTEAFF. The chain carries TRBV4-2 and TRBJ1-1, with TRBD1 identical over 8 bases. Germline assignment: CDR1 LGHNA and CDR2 YNFKEQ. Unmatched junction bases numbered 5, after V lost 2 bases and J lost 0 bases. This CDR3 contains 16 residues.

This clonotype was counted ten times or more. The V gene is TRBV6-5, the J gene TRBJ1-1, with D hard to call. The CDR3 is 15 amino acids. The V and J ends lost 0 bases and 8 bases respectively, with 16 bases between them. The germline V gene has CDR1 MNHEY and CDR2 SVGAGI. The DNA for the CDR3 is TGTGCCAGCAGTTACTCGATTCTTGCGGGTTGGGAAGCTTTCTTT. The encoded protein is CASSYSILAGWEAFF.

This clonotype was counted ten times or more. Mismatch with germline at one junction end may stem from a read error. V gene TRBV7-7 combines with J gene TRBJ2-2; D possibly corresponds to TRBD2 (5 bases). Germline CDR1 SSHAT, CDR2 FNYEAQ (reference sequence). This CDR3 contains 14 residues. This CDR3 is CASSPLGGPGELFF. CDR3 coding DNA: TGTGCTAGCAGCCCACTCGGAGGACCCGGGGAGCTGTTTTTT.

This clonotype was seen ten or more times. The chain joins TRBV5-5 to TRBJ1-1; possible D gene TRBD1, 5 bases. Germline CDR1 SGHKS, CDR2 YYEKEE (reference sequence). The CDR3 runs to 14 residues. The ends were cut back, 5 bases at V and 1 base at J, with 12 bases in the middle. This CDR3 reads CASSPGAANTEAFF. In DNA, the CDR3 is TGTGCCAGCAGTCCCGGGGCGGCGAACACTGAAGCTTTCTTT. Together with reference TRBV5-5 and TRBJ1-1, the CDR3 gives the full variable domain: DAGVTQSPTHLIKTRGQQVTLRCSPISGHKSVSWYQQVLGQGPQFIFQYYEKEERGRGNFPDRFSARQFPNYSSELNVNALLLGDSALYLCASSPGAANTEAFFGQGTRLTVV.

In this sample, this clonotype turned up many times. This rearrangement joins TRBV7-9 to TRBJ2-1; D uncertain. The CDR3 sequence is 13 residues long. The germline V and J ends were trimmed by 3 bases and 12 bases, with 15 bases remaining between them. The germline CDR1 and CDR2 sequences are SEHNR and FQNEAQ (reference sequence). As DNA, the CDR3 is TGTGCCAGCAGCTTTCCCCTTGTGGCCCTGCAGTTCTTC. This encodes CASSFPLVALQFF.

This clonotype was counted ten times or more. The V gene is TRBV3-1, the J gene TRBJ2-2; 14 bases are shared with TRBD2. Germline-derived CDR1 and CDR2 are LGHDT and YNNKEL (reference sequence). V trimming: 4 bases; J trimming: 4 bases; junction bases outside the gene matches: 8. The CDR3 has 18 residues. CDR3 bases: TGTGCCAGCAGCCCCAGACTAGCGGGAGGGCATGGCACCGGGGAGCTGTTTTTT. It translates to CASSPRLAGGHGTGELFF.

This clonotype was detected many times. The CDR3 nucleotides are TGTGCCTGGAGTACCCCCGGGGGGCCTAATGAAAAACTGTTTTTT. It translates to CAWSTPGGPNEKLFF. The V and J genes are TRBV30 and TRBJ1-4, with D perhaps matching TRBD1 (6 bases). Germline V gives CDR1 GTSNPN, CDR2 SVGIG (reference sequence). The V end lost 2 bases, the J end lost 3 bases, and 13 bases lay between the germline ends. The CDR3 runs 15 residues.

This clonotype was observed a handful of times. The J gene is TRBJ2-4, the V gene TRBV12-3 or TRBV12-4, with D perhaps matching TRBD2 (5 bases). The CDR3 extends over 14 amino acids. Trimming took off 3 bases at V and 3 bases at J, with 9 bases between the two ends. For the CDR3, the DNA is TGTGCCAGCAGTTTGGGCGGACTCAAAAACATTCAGTACTTC. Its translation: CASSLGGLKNIQYF.

For the CDR3, the DNA is TGTGCCAGCAGTGGAGCAGGGGGCAGCACCGGGGAGCTGTTTTTT. Translating gives CASSGAGGSTGELFF. The chain is built from TRBV6-4 and TRBJ2-2; 8 nucleotides agree with TRBD1. There are 15 residues in the CDR3. Germline CDR1 and CDR2: MRHNA and SNTAGT. V lost 4 bases and J lost 4; bases outside the gene matches: 5.

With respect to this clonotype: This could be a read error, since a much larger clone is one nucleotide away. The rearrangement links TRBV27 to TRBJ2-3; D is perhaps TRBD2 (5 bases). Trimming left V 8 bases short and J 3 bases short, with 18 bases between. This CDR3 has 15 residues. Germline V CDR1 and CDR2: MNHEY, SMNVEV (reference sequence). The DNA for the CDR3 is TGTGCCAGCCGCCGAGCGATCCCGGGGACAGATACGCAGTATTTT. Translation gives CASRRAIPGTDTQYF.

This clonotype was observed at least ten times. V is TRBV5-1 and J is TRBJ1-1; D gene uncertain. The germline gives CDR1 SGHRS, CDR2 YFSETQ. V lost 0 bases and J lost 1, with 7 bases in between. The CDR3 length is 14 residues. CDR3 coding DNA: TGCGCCAGCAGCTTGGAGGCCGGGAACACTGAAGCTTTCTTT. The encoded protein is CASSLEAGNTEAFF.

For the CDR3, the DNA is TGTGCCAGCACCAAGGTCGAGGAGACCCAGTACTTC. It is translated as CASTKVEETQYF. V gene TRBV28 combines with J gene TRBJ2-5; D gene unclear. The germline CDR1 and CDR2 sequences are MDHEN and SYDVKM. The CDR3 contains 12 residues. Trimming cost V 7 bases and J 5 bases, with 11 bases left between them.

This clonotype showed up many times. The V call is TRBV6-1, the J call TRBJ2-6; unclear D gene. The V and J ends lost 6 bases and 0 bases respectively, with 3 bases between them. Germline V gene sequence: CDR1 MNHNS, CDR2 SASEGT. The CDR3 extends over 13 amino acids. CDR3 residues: CASRVSGANVLTF. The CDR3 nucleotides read TGTGCCAGCAGGGTCTCTGGGGCCAACGTCCTGACTTTC.

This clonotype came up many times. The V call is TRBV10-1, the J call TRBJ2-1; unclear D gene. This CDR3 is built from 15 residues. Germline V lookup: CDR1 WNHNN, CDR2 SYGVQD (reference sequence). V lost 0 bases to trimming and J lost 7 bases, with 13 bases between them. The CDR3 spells CASSESGGLGNEQFF. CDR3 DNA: TGCGCCAGCAGTGAGTCTGGCGGCCTGGGGAATGAGCAGTTCTTC.

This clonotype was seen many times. CDR3 DNA: TGTGCCACCAGTGATCCCGGGACTAGCGCCGGAGAGACCCAGTACTTC. It codes for CATSDPGTSAGETQYF. V gene TRBV24-1 combines with J gene TRBJ2-5; 10 bases match TRBD2. Per germline, CDR1 KGHDR and CDR2 SFDVKD. The length of the CDR3 is 16 residues. V shed 3 bases and J 4 bases; nucleotides not matched to a gene: 7.

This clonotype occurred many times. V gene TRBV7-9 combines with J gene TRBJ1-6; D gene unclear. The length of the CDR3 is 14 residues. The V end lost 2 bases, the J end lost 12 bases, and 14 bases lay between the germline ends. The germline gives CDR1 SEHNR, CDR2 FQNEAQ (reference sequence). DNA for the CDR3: TGTGCCAGCAGCTTACCGGAAACCTTAGGACCCCTCCACTTT. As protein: CASSLPETLGPLHF.

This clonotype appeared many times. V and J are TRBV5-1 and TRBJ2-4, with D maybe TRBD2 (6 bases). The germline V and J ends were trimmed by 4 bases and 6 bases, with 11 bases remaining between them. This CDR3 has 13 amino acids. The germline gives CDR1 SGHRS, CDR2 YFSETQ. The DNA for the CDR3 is TGCGCCAGCAGCCCGGGAGAACTAAACATTCAGTACTTC. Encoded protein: CASSPGELNIQYF.